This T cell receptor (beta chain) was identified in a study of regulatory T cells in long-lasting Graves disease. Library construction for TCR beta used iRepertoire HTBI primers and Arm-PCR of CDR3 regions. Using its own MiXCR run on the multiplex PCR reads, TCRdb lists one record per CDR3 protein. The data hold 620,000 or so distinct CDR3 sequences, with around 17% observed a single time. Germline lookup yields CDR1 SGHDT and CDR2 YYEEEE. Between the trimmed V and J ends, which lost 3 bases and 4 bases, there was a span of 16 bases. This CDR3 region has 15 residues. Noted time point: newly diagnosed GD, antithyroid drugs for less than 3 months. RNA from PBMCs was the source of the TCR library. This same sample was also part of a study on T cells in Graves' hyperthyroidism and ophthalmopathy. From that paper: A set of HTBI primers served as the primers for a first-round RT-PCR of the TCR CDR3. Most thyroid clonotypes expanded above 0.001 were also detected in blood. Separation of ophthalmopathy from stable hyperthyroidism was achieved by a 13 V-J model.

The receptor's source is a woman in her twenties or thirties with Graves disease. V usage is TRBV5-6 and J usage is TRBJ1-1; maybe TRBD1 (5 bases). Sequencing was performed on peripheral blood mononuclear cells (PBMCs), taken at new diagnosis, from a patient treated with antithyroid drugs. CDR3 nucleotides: TGTGCCAGCAGCTCAGTGACAGACGGTCGCACTGAAGCTTTCTTT. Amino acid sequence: CASSSVTDGRTEAFF. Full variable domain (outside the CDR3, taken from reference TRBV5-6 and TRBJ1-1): DAGVTQSPTHLIKTRGQQVTLRCSPKSGHDTVSWYQQALGQGPQFIFQYYEEEERQRGNFPDRFSGHQFPNYSSELNVNALLLGDSALYLCASSSVTDGRTEAFFGQGTRLTVV.